This T cell receptor (beta chain) appears in the sequencing data of a study of cytomegalovirus exposure and HLA in healthy donors. General study points: In a later analysis, common viral pathogens appeared linked to several of the most significant clusters.

This clone was counted a few times. Its cognate antigen is unknown. The PCR ran on 60 Vbeta and 13 Jbeta primers. Some clones are missing from TCRdb's copy, which holds only in-frame ones; the method was immunoSEQ multiplex PCR. This sample has roughly 100,000 clones, with 50% to 70% found just once. Sequences were obtained from PBMCs. The origin of this receptor is a human donor in good health.

CDR3 nucleotide sequence: TGTGCCAGCAGTGAATTGCAGGGGCTCCAATACGAGCAGTACTTC. Translating it yields CASSELQGLQYEQYF. The gene calls are TRBV2 and TRBJ2-7, with TRBD1 as a possible D gene (6 bases). Germline V gene sequence: CDR1 SNHLY, CDR2 FYNNEI. V lost 2 bases and J lost 4, with 15 bases in between. CDR3 length equals 15 residues.